This TCR beta chain derives from a study of T cell responses to AZD1222 COVID-19 vaccine. Study results and caveats: Spike-specific TCR breadth and depth grew following two AZD1222 doses. Repertoires were obtained only post-peak T cell response. Possibly, clonal diversity was underestimated; donors were largely white British and included more females. Close to half of spike-specific TCRs reportedly recognize unmutated variant regions.

As concerns this clone: Its antigen is still unknown.

Method: immunoSEQ multiplex PCR; TCRdb's copy keeps in-frame clones and lacks some. In the table there are approximately 180,000 clones, about 93% of which are singletons. This CDR3 contains 16 residues. The germline V and J ends were trimmed by 0 bases and 10 bases, with 19 bases remaining between them. Germline CDR1 is GTSNPN and CDR2 is SVGIG (reference sequence). Sequenced material: peripheral blood, taken 28 days after the second dose of the MenACWY control vaccine. The receptor was isolated from an adult who received the MenACWY meningococcal vaccine as a control. This chain links TRBV30 with TRBJ1-6; possible D gene TRBD1, 5 bases. This CDR3 reads CAWSVLGTAGGSPLHF. The CDR3 DNA reads as TGTGCCTGGAGTGTACTAGGGACGGCGGGAGGATCACCCCTCCACTTT.